These T cell receptor beta chains were read from a single sample in a study of cytomegalovirus exposure and HLA in healthy donors. Clones were sequenced by immunoSEQ multiplex PCR, and TCRdb holds only the in-frame ones, with some missing. The sample contains about 200,000 clones, 80% to 90% of which appear only once. The sample was PBMCs. These receptors were taken from a woman between 25 and 40 years old in good health and CMV-seronegative. Both conserved end residues are part of each CDR3. D genes are given only for firm matches. Size tells how often a clone was seen (once, few, many) or the class of an expanded clone, and some rows leave it out.

>NA|NA|TRBV10-1|TRBJ1-1
CASSESGRPEAFF
TGCGCCAGCAGTGAGTCTGGCCGTCCGGAAGCTTTCTTT
>NA|NA|TRBV5-6|TRBJ2-5
CASSLEAGLKETQYF
TGTGCCAGCAGCTTGGAAGCAGGGTTAAAAGAGACCCAGTACTTC
>once|NA|TRBV29-1|TRBJ2-7
CSVKEAGFLGEQYF
TGCAGCGTTAAGGAGGCGGGTTTTTTGGGCGAGCAGTACTTC
>NA|NA|TRBV29-1|TRBJ1-1
CSVATGFTEAFF
TGCAGCGTTGCTACAGGGTTCACTGAAGCTTTCTTT
>NA|TRBD2|TRBV27|TRBJ2-7
CASTPLAGGREQYF
TGTGCCAGCACTCCACTAGCGGGAGGGCGTGAGCAGTACTTC
>NA|TRBD2|TRBV5-1|TRBJ2-2
CASSLKLAGAGNTGELFF
TGCGCCAGCAGCTTGAAATTAGCGGGGGCCGGGAACACCGGGGAGCTGTTTTTT
>NA|NA|TRBV9|TRBJ2-3
CASSVEGRVMDTQYF
TGTGCCAGCAGCGTAGAGGGCAGGGTAATGGATACGCAGTATTTT
>NA|NA|TRBV19|TRBJ2-7
CASSTESGRPYEQYF
TGTGCCAGTAGTACCGAATCAGGGAGGCCCTACGAGCAGTACTTC
>few|TRBD1|TRBV2|TRBJ2-2
CASGTENTGELFF
TGTGCCAGCGGGACAGAAAACACCGGGGAGCTGTTTTTT
>few|TRBD2|TRBV5-1|TRBJ2-1
CASSSGLAGAQSSYNEQFF
TGCGCCAGCAGCTCGGGACTAGCGGGGGCCCAGAGCTCCTACAATGAGCAGTTCTTC
>NA|NA|TRBV7-9|TRBJ2-5
CASSGGLETQYF
TGTGCCAGCAGCGGAGGGCTGGAGACCCAGTACTTC
>NA|NA|TRBV7-2|TRBJ2-5
CASSLRGGETQYF
TGTGCCAGCAGCTTGAGGGGAGGCGAGACCCAGTACTTC
>NA|NA|TRBV5-1|TRBJ2-2
CATRRETDTGELFF
TGCGCCACCCGGAGGGAAACCGATACCGGGGAGCTGTTTTTT
>NA|TRBD1|TRBV9|TRBJ2-2
CASSVVPGQGAGGELFF
TGTGCCAGCAGCGTAGTGCCGGGACAGGGGGCTGGCGGGGAGCTGTTTTTT
>NA|NA|TRBV10-2|TRBJ1-2
CATSQGRVSGYTF
TGCGCCACCTCACAGGGACGGGTCTCTGGCTACACCTTC
>NA|TRBD1|TRBV5-6|TRBJ2-1
CASTTGTGLWNEQFF
TGTGCCAGCACCACCGGGACAGGCCTTTGGAATGAGCAGTTCTTC
>NA|TRBD2|TRBV4-2|TRBJ2-7
CASSRGLADTYEQYF
TGTGCCAGCAGCCGCGGACTAGCGGATACCTACGAGCAGTACTTC
>NA|TRBD2|TRBV4-1|TRBJ2-3
CASSQDHPAGIADTQYF
TGCGCCAGCAGCCAAGATCACCCAGCGGGAATAGCAGATACGCAGTATTTT
>NA|NA|TRBV5-1|TRBJ2-3
CASSTGTDTQYF
TGCGCCAGCAGCACCGGTACAGATACGCAGTATTTT
>NA|TRBD1|TRBV28|TRBJ1-2
CASSPPGQGYGYTF
TGTGCCAGCAGTCCCCCGGGACAGGGTTATGGCTACACCTTC
>NA|NA|TRBV27|TRBJ2-1
CASSLTASSYNEQFF
TGTGCCAGCAGTTTAACGGCTAGCTCCTACAATGAGCAGTTCTTC
>once|NA|TRBV5-6|TRBJ2-7
CASSSTTGWSYEQYF
TGTGCCAGCAGTTCTACGACAGGCTGGTCCTACGAGCAGTACTTC
>NA|TRBD1|TRBV5-6|TRBJ2-3
CASSLRTGTTDTQYF
TGTGCCAGCAGCCTACGGACAGGGACCACAGATACGCAGTATTTT
>few|NA|TRBV6-1|TRBJ2-7
CASSSTYEQYF
TGTGCCAGCAGTTCCACTTACGAGCAGTACTTC
>NA|TRBD2|TRBV18|TRBJ2-3
CASSPQLAGGDTQYF
TGTGCCAGCTCACCACAGCTAGCGGGGGGAGATACGCAGTATTTT
>NA|TRBD2|TRBV7-8|TRBJ2-1
CASSPASGIYNEQFF
TGTGCCAGCAGCCCAGCTAGCGGGATTTACAATGAGCAGTTCTTC
>once|NA|TRBV6-1|TRBJ2-3
CASSEKGLSTDTQYF
TGTGCCAGCAGTGAAAAGGGGCTTAGCACAGATACGCAGTATTTT
>NA|TRBD1|TRBV6-4|TRBJ1-2
CASSKQGVICGYTF
TGTGCCAGCAGCAAACAGGGGGTGATTTGTGGCTACACCTTC
>few|TRBD1|TRBV2|TRBJ2-6
CASSEGQWNSGANVLTF
TGTGCCAGCAGTGAGGGACAGTGGAACTCTGGGGCCAACGTCCTGACTTTC
>NA|TRBD1|TRBV11-2|TRBJ2-7
CASSLGRGTGTGGYEQYF
TGTGCCAGCAGCTTAGGGCGGGGTACCGGGACAGGGGGATACGAGCAGTACTTC
>NA|TRBD2|TRBV11-2|TRBJ2-7
CASSWGGLADSYEQYF
TGTGCCAGCAGCTGGGGGGGACTAGCGGACTCCTACGAGCAGTACTTC
>once|TRBD2|TRBV15|TRBJ2-2
CATSRDYREAELFF
TGTGCCACCAGCAGAGATTATCGGGAGGCGGAGCTGTTTTTT
>few|TRBD1|TRBV19|TRBJ1-1
CASSTKDRMNTEAFF
TGTGCCAGTAGTACCAAGGACAGGATGAACACTGAAGCTTTCTTT
>NA|NA|TRBV5-5|TRBJ2-5
CASSFWANQETQYF
TGTGCCAGCAGCTTTTGGGCAAACCAAGAGACCCAGTACTTC